The entry that follows covers one T cell receptor beta chain sequence. Antigen unknown. This sample is part of a study of chemoradiotherapy in HPV16-positive cancers. Across the study: Candidate HPV-specific T-cell clones and common TCR motifs came from functional assays in two HPV16-positive patients. Study outcomes and limitations: The functional HPV-specific definition rests on just a couple of HPV16-positive patients. During treatment, candidate HPV-specific clones and E7-related motifs expanded in tumor. HPV-responsive T-cell expansion during chemoradiotherapy was linked to improved recurrence-free survival in HPV16-positive patients.

Libraries were prepared by immunoSEQ multiplex PCR; TCRdb keeps only in-frame clonotypes and omits some of them. The table lists about 1,200 clones, about 90% of them singletons. CDR3 length equals 13 residues. Germline lookup yields CDR1 SGHTS and CDR2 YDEGEE. Trimming cost V 7 bases and J 6 bases, with 14 bases left between them. Specimen: tumor tissue, collected from a patient who underwent chemoradiotherapy. The TCR originated in a human donor with HPV-associated anogenital cancer. The rearrangement uses TRBV5-8 and TRBJ2-4, with D unclear. This chain's CDR3 is CASREYGTNIQYF. CDR3 coding DNA: TGTGCCAGCCGTGAATACGGAACAAACATTCAGTACTTC.